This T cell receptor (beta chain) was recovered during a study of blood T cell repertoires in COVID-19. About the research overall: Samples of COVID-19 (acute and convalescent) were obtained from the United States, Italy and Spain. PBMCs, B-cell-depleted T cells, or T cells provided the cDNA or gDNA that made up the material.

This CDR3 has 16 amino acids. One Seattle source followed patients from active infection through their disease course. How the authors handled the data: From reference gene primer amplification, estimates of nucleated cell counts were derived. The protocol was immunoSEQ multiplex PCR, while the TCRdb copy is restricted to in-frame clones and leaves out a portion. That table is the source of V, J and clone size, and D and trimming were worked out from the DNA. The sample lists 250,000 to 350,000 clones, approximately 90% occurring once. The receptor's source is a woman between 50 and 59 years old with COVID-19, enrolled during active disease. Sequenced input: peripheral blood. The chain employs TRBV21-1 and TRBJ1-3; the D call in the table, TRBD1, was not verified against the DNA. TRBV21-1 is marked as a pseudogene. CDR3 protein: CASSKEHRDSGNTIYF. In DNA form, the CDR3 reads TGTGCCAGCAGCAAAGAACACAGAGACTCTGGAAACACCATATATTTT.